In this sample, the clone carrying this TCR beta chain turned up many times. This CDR3 region has 17 residues. The germline CDR1 and CDR2 sequences are LNHNV and YYDKDF (reference sequence). The V end was cut by 0 bases, the J end by 3 bases, with 15 bases between. This sample is drawn from a study of T cells after yellow fever vaccination. Overall study: Those fractions that held only low numbers of cells were prepared using the SMART-Seq v4 Ultra Low Input RNA kit.

In TCRdb, the 5' RACE reads were re-called with MiXCR into one record per CDR3 protein. This table holds 200,000 to 250,000 distinct CDR3 sequences, more than 3% found once. The sequencing used CD4+ T cells sorted from PBMCs, collected 10 days after the yellow fever booster vaccination. This rearrangement joins TRBV15 to TRBJ1-5; D remains ambiguous. This sequence originates from a young man who received the YFV17D yellow fever vaccine. DNA of the CDR3: TGTGCCACCAGCAGAGATCAGTTAGGGAGCCCCAATCAGCCCCAGCATTTT. It encodes CATSRDQLGSPNQPQHF.